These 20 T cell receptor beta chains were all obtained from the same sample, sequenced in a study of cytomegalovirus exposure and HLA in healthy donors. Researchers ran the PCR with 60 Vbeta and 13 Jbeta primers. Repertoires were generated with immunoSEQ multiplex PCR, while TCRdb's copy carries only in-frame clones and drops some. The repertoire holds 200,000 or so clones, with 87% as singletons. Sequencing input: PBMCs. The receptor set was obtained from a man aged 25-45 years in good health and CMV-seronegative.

The CDR3 nucleotides read TGCGCCAGCAGCCAAGGGGGGACGGGAGACCTCCAAGAGACCCAGTACTTC. Residues: CASSQGGTGDLQETQYF. V gene TRBV4-1 combines with J gene TRBJ2-5; a weak D match, TRBD2 (6 bases). V lost 1 base to trimming and J lost 1 base, with 16 bases between them. CDR3 length: 17 amino acids. CDR1 is MGHRA, CDR2 YSYEKL, per germline.

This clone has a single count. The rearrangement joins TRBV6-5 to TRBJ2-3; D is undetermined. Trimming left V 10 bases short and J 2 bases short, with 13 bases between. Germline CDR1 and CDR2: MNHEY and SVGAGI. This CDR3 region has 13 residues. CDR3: CATRKLHTDTQYF. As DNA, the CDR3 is TGTGCCACCAGGAAACTACACACAGATACGCAGTATTTT.

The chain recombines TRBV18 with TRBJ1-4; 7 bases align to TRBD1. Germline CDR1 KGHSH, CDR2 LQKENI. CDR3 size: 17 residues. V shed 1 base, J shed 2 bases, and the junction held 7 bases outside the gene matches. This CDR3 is CASSPRGRGATNEKLFF. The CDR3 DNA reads TGTGCCAGCTCACCACGGGGCAGGGGGGCCACTAATGAAAAACTGTTTTTT. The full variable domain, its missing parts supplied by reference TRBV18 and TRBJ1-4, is NAGVMQNPRHLVRRRGQEARLRCSPMKGHSHVYWYRQLPEEGLKFMVYLQKENIIDESGMPKERFSAEFPKEGPSILRIQQVVRGDSAAYFCASSPRGRGATNEKLFFGSGTQLSVL.

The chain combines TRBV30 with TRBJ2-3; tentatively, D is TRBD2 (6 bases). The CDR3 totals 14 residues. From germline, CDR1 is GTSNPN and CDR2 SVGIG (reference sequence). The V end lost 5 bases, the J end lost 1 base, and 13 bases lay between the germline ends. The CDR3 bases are TGTGCCTGGGAGACCGGGGAGGGCACAGATACGCAGTATTTT. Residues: CAWETGEGTDTQYF.

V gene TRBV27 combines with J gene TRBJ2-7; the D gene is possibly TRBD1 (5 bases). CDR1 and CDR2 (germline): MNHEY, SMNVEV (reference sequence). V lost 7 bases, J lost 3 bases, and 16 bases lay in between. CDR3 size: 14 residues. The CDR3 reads CASTPSHRFYEQYF. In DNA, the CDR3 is TGTGCCAGCACCCCGTCGCACAGGTTCTACGAGCAGTACTTC.

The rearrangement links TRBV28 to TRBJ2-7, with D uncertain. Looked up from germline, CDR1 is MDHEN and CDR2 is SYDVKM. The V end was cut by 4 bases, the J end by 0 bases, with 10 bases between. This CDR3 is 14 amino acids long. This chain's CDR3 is CASSSMVYSYEQYF. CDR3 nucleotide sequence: TGTGCCAGCAGTTCTATGGTGTACTCCTACGAGCAGTACTTC.

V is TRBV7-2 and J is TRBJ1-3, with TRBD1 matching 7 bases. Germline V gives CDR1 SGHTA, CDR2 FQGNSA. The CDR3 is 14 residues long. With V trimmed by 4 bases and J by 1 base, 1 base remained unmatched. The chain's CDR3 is CASSSQGSGNTIYF. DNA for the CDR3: TGTGCCAGCAGCTCACAGGGGTCTGGAAACACCATATATTTT.

CDR3 DNA sequence: TGTGCCTGGAGTGTACTCGAGGACAGTAGCTACGAGCAGTACTTC. Translation: CAWSVLEDSSYEQYF. The chain carries TRBV30 and TRBJ2-7; D is possibly TRBD1 (6 bases). Between the trimmed V and J ends, which lost 0 bases and 3 bases, there was a span of 15 bases. The germline gives CDR1 GTSNPN, CDR2 SVGIG (reference sequence). The CDR3 runs to 15 residues.

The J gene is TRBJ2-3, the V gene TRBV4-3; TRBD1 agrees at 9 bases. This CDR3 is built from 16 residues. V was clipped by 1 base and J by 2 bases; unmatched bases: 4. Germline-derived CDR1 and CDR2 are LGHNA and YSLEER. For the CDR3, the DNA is TGCGCCAGCAGCCAAGTAGGGACAGGGATCACAGATACGCAGTATTTT. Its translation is CASSQVGTGITDTQYF.

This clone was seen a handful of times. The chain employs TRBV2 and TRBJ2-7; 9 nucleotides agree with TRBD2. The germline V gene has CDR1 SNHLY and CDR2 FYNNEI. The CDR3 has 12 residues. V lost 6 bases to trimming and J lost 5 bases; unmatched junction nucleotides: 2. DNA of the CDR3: TGTGCCAGCAGGCGGGAGGGGGACGAGCAGTACTTC. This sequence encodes CASRREGDEQYF.

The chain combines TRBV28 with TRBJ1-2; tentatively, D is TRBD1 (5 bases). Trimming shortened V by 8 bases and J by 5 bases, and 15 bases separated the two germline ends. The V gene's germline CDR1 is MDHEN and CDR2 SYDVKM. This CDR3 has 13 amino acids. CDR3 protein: CASGMAGSYGYTF. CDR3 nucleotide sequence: TGTGCCAGCGGGATGGCAGGGTCGTATGGCTACACCTTC.

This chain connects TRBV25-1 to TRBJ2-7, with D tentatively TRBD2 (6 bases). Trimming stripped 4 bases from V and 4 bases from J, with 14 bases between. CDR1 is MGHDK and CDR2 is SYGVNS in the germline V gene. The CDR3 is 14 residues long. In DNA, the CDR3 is TGTGCCAGCAGTGGTCCGGGAGTCTCGTACGAGCAGTACTTC. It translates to CASSGPGVSYEQYF.

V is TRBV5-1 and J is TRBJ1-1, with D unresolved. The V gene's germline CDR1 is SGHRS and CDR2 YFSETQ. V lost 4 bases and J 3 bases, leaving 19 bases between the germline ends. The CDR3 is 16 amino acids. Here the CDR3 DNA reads TGCGCCAGCAGCGTGGACGCCGGGGAAGTATACACTGAAGCTTTCTTT. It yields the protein CASSVDAGEVYTEAFF.

The CDR3 sequence is CASSLVSGTGYTEAFF. CDR3 DNA sequence: TGTGCCAGCAGCTTAGTCTCCGGGACAGGCTACACTGAAGCTTTCTTT. This chain connects TRBV7-2 to TRBJ1-1; TRBD1 agrees at 8 bases. V lost 1 base, J lost 3 bases, and 7 bases stayed unmatched. This CDR3 has 16 residues. The V gene's germline CDR1 is SGHTA and CDR2 FQGNSA.

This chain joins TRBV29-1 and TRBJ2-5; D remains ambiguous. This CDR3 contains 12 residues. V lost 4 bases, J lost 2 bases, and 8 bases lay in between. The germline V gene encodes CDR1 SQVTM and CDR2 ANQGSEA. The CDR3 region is CSVAYYQETQYF. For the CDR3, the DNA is TGCAGCGTTGCGTACTATCAAGAGACCCAGTACTTC.

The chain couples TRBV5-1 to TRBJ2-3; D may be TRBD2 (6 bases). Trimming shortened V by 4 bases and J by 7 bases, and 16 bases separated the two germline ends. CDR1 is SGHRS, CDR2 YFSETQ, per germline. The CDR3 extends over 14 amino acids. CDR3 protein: CASSGGVSVYTQYF. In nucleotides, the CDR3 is TGCGCCAGCAGCGGCGGGGTCTCGGTATATACGCAGTATTTT.

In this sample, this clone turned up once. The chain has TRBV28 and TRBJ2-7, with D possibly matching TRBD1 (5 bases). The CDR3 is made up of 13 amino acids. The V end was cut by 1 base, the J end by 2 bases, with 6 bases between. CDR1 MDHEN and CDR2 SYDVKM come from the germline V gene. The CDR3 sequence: CASSLSGTYEQYF. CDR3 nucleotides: TGTGCCAGCAGTTTATCAGGGACCTACGAGCAGTACTTC. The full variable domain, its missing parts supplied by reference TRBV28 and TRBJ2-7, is DVKVTQSSRYLVKRTGEKVFLECVQDMDHENMFWYRQDPGLGLRLIYFSYDVKMKEKGDIPEGYSVSREKKERFSLILESASTNQTSMYLCASSLSGTYEQYFGPGTRLTVT.

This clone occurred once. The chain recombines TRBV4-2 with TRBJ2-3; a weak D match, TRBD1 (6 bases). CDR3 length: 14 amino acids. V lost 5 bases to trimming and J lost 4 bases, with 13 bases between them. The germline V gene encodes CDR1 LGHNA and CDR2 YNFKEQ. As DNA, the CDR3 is TGTGCCAGCAGCGGTTCAGGGGCCGCAGATACGCAGTATTTT. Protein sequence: CASSGSGAADTQYF.

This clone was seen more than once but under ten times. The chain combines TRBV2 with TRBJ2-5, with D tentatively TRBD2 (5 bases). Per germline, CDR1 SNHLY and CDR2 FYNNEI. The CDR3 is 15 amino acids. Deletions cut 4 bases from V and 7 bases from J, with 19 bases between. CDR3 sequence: CASSVEGTARRTQYF. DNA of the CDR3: TGTGCCAGCAGTGTAGAGGGTACCGCTCGTCGGACCCAGTACTTC. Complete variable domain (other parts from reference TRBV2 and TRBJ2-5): EPEVTQTPSHQVTQMGQEVILRCVPISNHLYFYWYRQILGQKVEFLVSFYNNEISEKSEIFDDQFSVERPDGSNFTLKIRSTKLEDSAMYFCASSVEGTARRTQYFGPGTRLLVL.

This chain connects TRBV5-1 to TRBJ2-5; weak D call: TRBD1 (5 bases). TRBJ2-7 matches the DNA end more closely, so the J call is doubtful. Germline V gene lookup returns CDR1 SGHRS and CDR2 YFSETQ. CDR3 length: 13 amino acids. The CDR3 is CASSLDRTYEQYF. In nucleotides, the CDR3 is TGCGCCAGCAGCTTGGACAGGACCTACGAGCAGTACTTC.